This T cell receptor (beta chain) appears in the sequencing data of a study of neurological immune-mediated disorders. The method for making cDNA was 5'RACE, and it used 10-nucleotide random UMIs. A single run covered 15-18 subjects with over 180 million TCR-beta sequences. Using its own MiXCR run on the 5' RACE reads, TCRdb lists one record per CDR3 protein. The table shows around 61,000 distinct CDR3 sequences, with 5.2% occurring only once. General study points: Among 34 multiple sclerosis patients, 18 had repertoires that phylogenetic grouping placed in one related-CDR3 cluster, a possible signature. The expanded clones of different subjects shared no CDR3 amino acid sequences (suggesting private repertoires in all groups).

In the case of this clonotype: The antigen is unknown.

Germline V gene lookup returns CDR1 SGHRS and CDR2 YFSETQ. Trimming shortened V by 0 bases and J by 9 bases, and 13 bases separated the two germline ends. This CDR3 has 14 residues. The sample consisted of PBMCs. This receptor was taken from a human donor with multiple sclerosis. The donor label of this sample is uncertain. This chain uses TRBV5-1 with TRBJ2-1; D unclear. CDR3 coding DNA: TGCGCCAGCAGCTTGGACCAGTCGGACGCTGAGCAGTTCTTC. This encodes CASSLDQSDAEQFF.